Listed below are T cell receptor beta chains from one sample, sequenced in a study of immune evolution from preneoplasia to lung adenocarcinoma. Only in-frame clones appear in the TCRdb table, and some are missing; sequencing was by immunoSEQ multiplex PCR. The data contain under 9,500 clones, around 86% of them singletons. The sequencing sample was made of FFPE invasive lung adenocarcinoma tissue. Receptors originate from a person aged 45 to 59 with lung adenocarcinoma. The CDR3 runs from the conserved cysteine through the conserved F or W.

j_gene: TRBJ1-3; v_gene: TRBV28; CDR3aa: CASLGQGAPGNTIYF
j_gene: TRBJ2-1; v_gene: TRBV20-1; CDR3aa: CSASWNEQFF
j_gene: TRBJ2-7; v_gene: TRBV5-1; CDR3aa: CASRSEGPHEQYF
j_gene: TRBJ1-2; v_gene: TRBV6-1; CDR3aa: CASSSLGEANYGYTF
j_gene: TRBJ2-1; v_gene: TRBV19; CDR3aa: CASSRQVSSYNEQFF
j_gene: TRBJ1-2; v_gene: TRBV5-1; CDR3aa: CASSFSPGQGADTF
j_gene: TRBJ1-4; v_gene: TRBV11-3; CDR3aa: CASSLGTRNEKLFF
j_gene: TRBJ1-1; v_gene: TRBV9; CDR3aa: CASSPNVNTEAFF
j_gene: TRBJ2-4; v_gene: TRBV6-1; CDR3aa: CASSEAGIQYF
j_gene: TRBJ1-4; v_gene: TRBV11-2; CDR3aa: CASSLGTVDEKLFF
j_gene: TRBJ2-5; v_gene: TRBV7-7; CDR3aa: CASSLGSETQYF
j_gene: TRBJ2-1; v_gene: TRBV27; CDR3aa: CASRVYNEQFF
j_gene: TRBJ1-4; v_gene: TRBV19; CDR3aa: CASSPPAGGREKLFF
j_gene: TRBJ2-1; v_gene: TRBV5-1; CDR3aa: CASSGGPGIPIEQFF
j_gene: TRBJ2-1; v_gene: TRBV5-6; CDR3aa: CASSSTSGNIYNEQFF
j_gene: TRBJ1-1; v_gene: TRBV28; CDR3aa: CASSLTPSGAGGTEAFF